Presented here are 24 T cell receptor beta chains from one specimen sequenced in a study of blood T cell repertoires in COVID-19. Sequenced by immunoSEQ multiplex PCR; TCRdb stores in-frame clones only, minus some. Counted here are about 130,000 clones, approximately 81% occurring once; the ten biggest clones make up 6%. What was sequenced was peripheral blood. All receptors come from a man aged 80 or over with COVID-19, enrolled during active disease.

The chain links TRBV9 to TRBJ2-1, with TRBD2 matching over 12 bases. Germline CDR1 is SGDLS and CDR2 is YYNGEE. The CDR3 sequence is 17 residues long. V shed 3 bases, J shed 3 bases, and the junction held 7 bases outside the gene matches. The CDR3 nucleotides are TGTGCCAGCAGCGGCAGCCTAGCGGGAGGGCACTACAATGAGCAGTTCTTC. Its translation: CASSGSLAGGHYNEQFF.

This chain links TRBV24-1 with TRBJ2-2; 8 bases are a match to TRBD1. Germline CDR1 reads KGHDR; CDR2 reads SFDVKD. This CDR3 region has 12 residues. Written as DNA, the CDR3 is TGTGGAGTGCAGGGGGCTCTCGGGGAGCTGTTTTTT. It codes for CGVQGALGELFF.

The genes are TRBV5-1 and TRBJ2-1; 10 positions match TRBD2. The CDR3 loop spans 16 amino acids. The germline CDR1 and CDR2 sequences are SGHRS and YFSETQ. Germline trimming cut 0 bases from V and 6 bases from J; bases unmatched to any gene: 6. This chain's CDR3 is CASSLGASGSVNEQFF. The CDR3 DNA is TGCGCCAGCAGCTTGGGGGCTAGCGGGAGCGTCAATGAGCAGTTCTTC.

The gene calls are TRBV29-1 and TRBJ2-7; possible D gene TRBD1, 5 bases. V shed 7 bases and J shed 0 bases, with 16 bases lying between them. The germline CDR1 and CDR2 sequences are SQVTM and ANQGSEA. The CDR3 covers 14 residues. As DNA, the CDR3 is TGCAGCGCCGAGACAGTATCGAACTCCTACGAGCAGTACTTC. Translated: CSAETVSNSYEQYF.

The genes are TRBV6-5 and TRBJ1-2; TRBD1 is a possible D gene (5 bases). From germline, CDR1 is MNHEY and CDR2 SVGAGI. Deletions cut 4 bases from V and 7 bases from J, with 10 bases between. This CDR3 is 12 amino acids long. CDR3 bases: TGTGCCAGCAGTTCAGGGAAAGGTGGCTACACCTTC. Protein product: CASSSGKGGYTF.

V and J are TRBV6-6 and TRBJ1-5; a weak D match, TRBD1 (6 bases). Trimming took 6 bases from V and 7 from J, leaving 16 bases between them. The germline CDR1 and CDR2 sequences are MNHNY and SVGAGI (reference sequence). CDR3 length: 14 residues. The CDR3 loop reads CASSTRGDGQPQHF. CDR3 coding DNA: TGTGCCAGCAGCACCAGGGGTGATGGCCAGCCCCAGCATTTT.

The V gene is TRBV11-3, the J gene TRBJ2-1; D uncertain. The CDR3 is made up of 14 amino acids. V gave up 4 bases and J gave up 6 bases, with 13 bases separating them. From germline, CDR1 is SGHNT and CDR2 YENEEA. The DNA for the CDR3 is TGTGCCAGCAGCTCTCCGGAGCTCGCCAATGAGCAGTTCTTC. This codes for CASSSPELANEQFF. Supplemented by reference TRBV11-3 and TRBJ2-1, the full variable domain reads EAGVVQSPRYKIIEKKQPVAFWCNPISGHNTLYWYLQNLGQGPELLIRYENEEAVDDSQLPKDRFSAERLKGVDSTLKIQPAELGDSAVYLCASSSPELANEQFFGPGTRLTVL.

The gene calls are TRBV5-1 and TRBJ2-1, with TRBD2 as a possible D gene (5 bases). Trimming stripped 6 bases from V and 4 bases from J, with 20 bases between. Per the germline V gene, CDR1 is SGHRS and CDR2 is YFSETQ. The CDR3 is 16 amino acids. The CDR3 sequence is CASTPRGGAAYNEQFF. The CDR3 region has the DNA TGCGCCAGCACTCCCCGAGGAGGAGCGGCTTACAATGAGCAGTTCTTC.

The chain joins TRBV14 to TRBJ1-3; D is undetermined. The CDR3 consists of 15 residues. Trimming cost V 1 base and J 0 bases, with 7 bases left between them. Germline V gives CDR1 SGHDN, CDR2 FVKESK. The CDR3 DNA is TGTGCCAGCAGCCAAGGACATTTCTCTGGAAACACCATATATTTT. Translating it yields CASSQGHFSGNTIYF.

DNA of the CDR3: TGCAGCGTTGAAGGGGGGCAGGGGGAACCCCAGCATTTT. Translated: CSVEGGQGEPQHF. The chain is built from TRBV29-1 and TRBJ1-5; 7 bases align to TRBD1. CDR1 is SQVTM and CDR2 is ANQGSEA in the germline V gene. CDR3 length: 13 residues. V shed 1 base, J shed 10 bases, and the junction held 7 bases outside the gene matches.

The chain is built from TRBV25-1 and TRBJ1-2, with D hard to call. This CDR3 region has 12 residues. V shed 0 bases and J shed 6 bases, with 5 bases lying between them. Germline loops: CDR1 MGHDK, CDR2 SYGVNS. CDR3 DNA: TGTGCCAGCAGTGAATATTCTGATGGCTACACCTTC. Its protein product is CASSEYSDGYTF.

This chain uses TRBV5-1 with TRBJ2-7; 9 positions match TRBD1. The ends lost 2 bases at V and 0 bases at J; junction bases unmatched: 9. Germline V CDR1 and CDR2: SGHRS, YFSETQ. This CDR3 has 17 residues. CDR3 bases: TGCGCCAGCAGCTTACCATTTGGGACAGGGAACTCCTACGAGCAGTACTTC. It is translated as CASSLPFGTGNSYEQYF.

This clone was observed once. The chain uses TRBV12-3 or TRBV12-4 and TRBJ1-1, with 7 bases that match TRBD1. V trimming: 6 bases; J trimming: 8 bases; junction bases outside the gene matches: 9. The CDR3 extends over 13 amino acids. CDR3 protein: CASSRQGIGEAFF. In nucleotides, the CDR3 is TGTGCCAGCAGCCGACAGGGTATCGGAGAAGCTTTCTTT.

V usage is TRBV24-1 and J usage is TRBJ2-3; a possible D gene is TRBD1 (5 bases). The CDR3 is 15 residues long. The germline V gene encodes CDR1 KGHDR and CDR2 SFDVKD. V was clipped by 3 bases and J by 7 bases, with 16 bases between them. Written as DNA, the CDR3 is TGTGCCACCAGTGATCCCCGATTAGGGGCCAATACGCAGTATTTT. Translated, it gives CATSDPRLGANTQYF.

The genes are TRBV28 and TRBJ1-2, with 7 bases identical to TRBD1. Germline values: CDR1 MDHEN, CDR2 SYDVKM. The J segment lost 2 bases and the V segment lost 9 bases, leaving 6 bases of the junction unmatched. The CDR3 is 13 residues long. CDR3 loop: CASTIQGNYGYTF. The CDR3 DNA is TGTGCCAGTACAATACAGGGGAACTATGGCTACACCTTC.

The rearrangement links TRBV19 to TRBJ2-2; 7 nucleotides line up with TRBD1. J was trimmed by 1 base and V by 10 bases; bases with no gene match: 6. Germline CDR1 is LNHDA and CDR2 is SQIVND (reference sequence). CDR3 size: 14 residues. This CDR3 reads CATVRTGNTGELFF. CDR3 sequence (DNA): TGTGCCACAGTAAGGACAGGGAACACCGGGGAGCTGTTTTTT.

The chain uses TRBV7-6 and TRBJ1-6, with D tentatively TRBD1 (5 bases). Germline lookup yields CDR1 SGHVS and CDR2 FNYEAQ. The CDR3 covers 15 residues. The V end was cut by 5 bases, the J end by 7 bases, with 15 bases between. As DNA, the CDR3 is TGTGCCAGCAGCGTACTCCAGGGCCCCAATTCACCCCTCCACTTT. Residues: CASSVLQGPNSPLHF.

In this sample, this clone turned up a few times. The chain has TRBV15 and TRBJ2-2; 10 nucleotides agree with TRBD2. The CDR3 totals 18 residues. V shed 0 bases, J shed 5 bases, and the junction held 9 bases outside the gene matches. CDR1 is LNHNV, CDR2 YYDKDF, per germline (reference sequence). CDR3 amino acids: CATSRDPLAGARTGELFF. The CDR3 coding sequence is TGTGCCACCAGCAGAGATCCGCTAGCGGGAGCGAGGACCGGGGAGCTGTTTTTT.

V and J are TRBV28 and TRBJ2-7; the D is unclear. Germline V gene data show CDR1 as MDHEN and CDR2 as SYDVKM. The CDR3 has 15 amino acids. Trimming stripped 5 bases from V and 1 base from J, with 15 bases between. The CDR3 reads CASSPGPLESYEQYF. CDR3 in DNA: TGTGCCAGCAGTCCCGGCCCGCTAGAGTCCTACGAGCAGTACTTC.

The table lists this clone with a few counts. The chain is built from TRBV29-1 and TRBJ2-7; D is perhaps TRBD1 (5 bases). V lost 4 bases to trimming and J lost 3 bases, with 10 bases between them. CDR3 length: 12 residues. Germline V gene lookup returns CDR1 SQVTM and CDR2 ANQGSEA. CDR3 DNA sequence: TGCAGCGTTGTTTGGCAGGGCTACGAGCAGTACTTC. Amino acids: CSVVWQGYEQYF.

The chain links TRBV29-1 to TRBJ1-5; TRBD1 agrees at 7 bases. Germline V gene data show CDR1 as SQVTM and CDR2 as ANQGSEA. CDR3 size: 13 residues. The junction had 9 bases not matched to a gene; V was cut back by 6 bases and J by 7 bases. CDR3 nucleotides: TGCAGCGTCCGACAGGGTGGGGACCAGCCCCAGCATTTT. Its protein is CSVRQGGDQPQHF.

CDR3 bases: TGTGCCAGTAGTATAGGGGACAGATGGGGCAATCAGCCCCAGCATTTT. It yields the protein CASSIGDRWGNQPQHF. The chain employs TRBV19 and TRBJ1-5, with 7 bases matching TRBD1. The CDR3 has 16 amino acids. The trim removed 1 base at V and 2 bases at J, leaving 5 bases unmatched. The germline gives CDR1 LNHDA, CDR2 SQIVND (reference sequence).

The chain is built from TRBV11-3 and TRBJ2-1; 8 bases are shared with TRBD2. V was pared by 5 bases and J by 8 bases, with 11 bases of the junction left unmatched. CDR1 SGHNT and CDR2 YENEEA come from the germline V gene. CDR3 length: 15 amino acids. CDR3 in amino acids: CASSRGGSWSDEQFF. DNA of the CDR3: TGTGCCAGCAGCCGGGGGGGGTCTTGGAGCGATGAGCAGTTCTTC.

This clone was picked up a small number of times. The chain has TRBV9 and TRBJ2-7, with D perhaps matching TRBD2 (5 bases). Germline loops: CDR1 SGDLS, CDR2 YYNGEE. The ends were cut back, 4 bases at V and 7 bases at J, with 15 bases in the middle. The CDR3 length is 13 residues. The CDR3 sequence: CASSPQPTSEQYF. The CDR3, as DNA: TGTGCCAGCAGCCCCCAACCAACTAGTGAGCAGTACTTC.